Included here is one TCR beta chain sequence, with context. The antigen remains unidentified. This entry comes from a study of cytomegalovirus exposure and HLA in healthy donors. Study-wide background: Falling in the Caucasian-associated ancestry cluster were roughly 86% of approximately 410 genotyped donors.

The PCR contained 60 Vbeta and 13 Jbeta primers. Measured with immunoSEQ multiplex PCR; TCRdb has only the in-frame clones, and not every one. Among about 160,000 clones, approximately 78% were seen once, and the ten largest hold 2.5% to 3.5%. Germline V gene sequence: CDR1 LNHDA, CDR2 SQIVND (reference sequence). CDR3 length: 16 amino acids. J was trimmed by 5 bases and V by 3 bases; bases with no gene match: 7. Study-wide findings and caveats: Later analysis reportedly placed an Asian-associated ancestry cluster below the roughly 690-donor mean in N-insertions.

Sequencing was done on a sample of PBMCs. The chain employs TRBV19 and TRBJ1-4; 9 bases map to TRBD1. The receptor comes from a woman aged 40 to 49 in good health and CMV-seronegative. CDR3 sequence (DNA): TGTGCCAGTAGTATCCCCAGGACAGGGGTGAATGAAAAACTGTTTTTT. Translating gives CASSIPRTGVNEKLFF.